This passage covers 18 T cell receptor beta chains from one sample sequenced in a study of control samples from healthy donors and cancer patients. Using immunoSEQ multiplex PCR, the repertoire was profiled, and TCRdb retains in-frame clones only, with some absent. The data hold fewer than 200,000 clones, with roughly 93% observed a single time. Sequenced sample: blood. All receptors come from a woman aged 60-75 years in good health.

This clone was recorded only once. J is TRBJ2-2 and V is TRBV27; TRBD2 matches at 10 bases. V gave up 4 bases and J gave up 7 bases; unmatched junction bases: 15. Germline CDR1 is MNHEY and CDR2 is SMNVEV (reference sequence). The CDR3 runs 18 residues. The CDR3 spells CASSWGPGLAGAGGELFF. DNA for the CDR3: TGTGCCAGCAGTTGGGGACCTGGGCTAGCGGGGGCCGGCGGGGAGCTGTTTTTT.

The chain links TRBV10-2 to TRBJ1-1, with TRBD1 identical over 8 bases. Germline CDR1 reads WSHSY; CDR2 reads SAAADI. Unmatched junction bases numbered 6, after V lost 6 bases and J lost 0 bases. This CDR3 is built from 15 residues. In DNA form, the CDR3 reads TGCGCCAGCAGCGGGGGACAGGACCTGAACACTGAAGCTTTCTTT. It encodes CASSGGQDLNTEAFF.

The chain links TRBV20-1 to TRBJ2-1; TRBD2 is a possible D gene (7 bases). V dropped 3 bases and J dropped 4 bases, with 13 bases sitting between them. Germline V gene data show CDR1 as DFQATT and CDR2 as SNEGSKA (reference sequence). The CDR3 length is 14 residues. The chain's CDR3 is CSASLRGPYNEQFF. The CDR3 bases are TGCAGTGCTAGTTTGCGGGGGCCGTACAATGAGCAGTTCTTC.

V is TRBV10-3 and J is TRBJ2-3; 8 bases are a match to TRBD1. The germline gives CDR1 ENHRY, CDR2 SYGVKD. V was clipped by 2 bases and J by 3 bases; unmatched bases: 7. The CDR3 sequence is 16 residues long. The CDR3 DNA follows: TGTGCCATCAGTGAGAAAGGACAGGGTAATACAGATACGCAGTATTTT. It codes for CAISEKGQGNTDTQYF.

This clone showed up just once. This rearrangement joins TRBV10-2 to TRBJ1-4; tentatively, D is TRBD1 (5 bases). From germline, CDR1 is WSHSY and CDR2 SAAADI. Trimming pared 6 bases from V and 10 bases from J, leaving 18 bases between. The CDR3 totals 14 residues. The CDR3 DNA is TGCGCCAGCAGCTCATCCGACGGGGGAGGAAAACTGTTTTTT. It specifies CASSSSDGGGKLFF.

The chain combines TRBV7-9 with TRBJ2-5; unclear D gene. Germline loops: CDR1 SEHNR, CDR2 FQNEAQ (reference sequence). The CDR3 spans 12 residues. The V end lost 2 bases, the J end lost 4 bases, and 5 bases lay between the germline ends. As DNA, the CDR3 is TGTGCCAGCAGCTTAACGGCAGAGACCCAGTACTTC. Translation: CASSLTAETQYF.

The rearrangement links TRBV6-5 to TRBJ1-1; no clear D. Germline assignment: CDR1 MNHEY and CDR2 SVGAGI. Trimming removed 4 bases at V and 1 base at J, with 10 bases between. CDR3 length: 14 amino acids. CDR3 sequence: CASSSGSSNTEAFF. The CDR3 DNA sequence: TGTGCCAGCAGTTCCGGGTCTTCGAACACTGAAGCTTTCTTT.

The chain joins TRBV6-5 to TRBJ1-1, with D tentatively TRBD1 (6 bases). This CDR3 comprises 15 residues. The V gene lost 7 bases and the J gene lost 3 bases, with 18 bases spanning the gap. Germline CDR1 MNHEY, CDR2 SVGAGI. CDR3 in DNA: TGTGCCAGCACCGGATCGAGGCAGGGGTACACTGAAGCTTTCTTT. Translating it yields CASTGSRQGYTEAFF.

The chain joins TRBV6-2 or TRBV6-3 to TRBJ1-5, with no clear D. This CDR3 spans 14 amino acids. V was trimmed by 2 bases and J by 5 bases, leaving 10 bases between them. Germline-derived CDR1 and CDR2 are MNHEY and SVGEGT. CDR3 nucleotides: TGTGCCAGCAGTTACCCCTACCCTCATCAGCCCCAGCATTTT. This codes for CASSYPYPHQPQHF.

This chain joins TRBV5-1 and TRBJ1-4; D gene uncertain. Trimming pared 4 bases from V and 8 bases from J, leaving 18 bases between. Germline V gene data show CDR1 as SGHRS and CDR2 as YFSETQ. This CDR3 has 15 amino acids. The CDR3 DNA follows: TGCGCCAGCAGCGAACCGGAGGGCCAAGAGGAAAAACTGTTTTTT. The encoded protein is CASSEPEGQEEKLFF.

As DNA, the CDR3 is TGTGCCAGCAGCCAACAAGAGACCCAGTACTTC. This encodes CASSQQETQYF. The chain has TRBV7-2 and TRBJ2-5; D unresolved. CDR3 size: 11 residues. V was cut by 5 bases and J by 2 bases, with 3 bases left in between. Germline V gene data show CDR1 as SGHTA and CDR2 as FQGNSA.

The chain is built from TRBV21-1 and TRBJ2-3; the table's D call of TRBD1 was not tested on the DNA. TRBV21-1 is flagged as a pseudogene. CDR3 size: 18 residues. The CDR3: CASSTKGVRGRVGDTQYF. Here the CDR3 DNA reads TGTGCCAGCAGCACGAAGGGGGTCAGGGGGCGTGTAGGAGATACGCAGTATTTT.

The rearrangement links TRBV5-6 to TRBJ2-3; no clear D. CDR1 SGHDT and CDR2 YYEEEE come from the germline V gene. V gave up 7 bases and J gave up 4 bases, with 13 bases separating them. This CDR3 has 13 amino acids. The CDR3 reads CASELVRADTQYF. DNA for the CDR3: TGTGCCAGCGAGCTTGTAAGAGCAGATACGCAGTATTTT.

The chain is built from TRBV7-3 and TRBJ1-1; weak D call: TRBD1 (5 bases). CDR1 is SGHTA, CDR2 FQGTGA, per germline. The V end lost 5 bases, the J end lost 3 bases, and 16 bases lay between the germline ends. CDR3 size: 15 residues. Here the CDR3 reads CASSLGGGIDTEAFF. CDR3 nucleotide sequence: TGTGCCAGCAGCCTAGGCGGGGGGATCGACACTGAAGCTTTCTTT.

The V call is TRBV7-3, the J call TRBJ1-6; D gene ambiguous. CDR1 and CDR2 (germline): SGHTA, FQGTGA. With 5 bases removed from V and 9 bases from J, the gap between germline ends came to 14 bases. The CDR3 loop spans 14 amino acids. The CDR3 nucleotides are TGTGCCAGCAGCCCGACCCTCTTTGGTTCACCCCTCCACTTT. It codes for CASSPTLFGSPLHF.

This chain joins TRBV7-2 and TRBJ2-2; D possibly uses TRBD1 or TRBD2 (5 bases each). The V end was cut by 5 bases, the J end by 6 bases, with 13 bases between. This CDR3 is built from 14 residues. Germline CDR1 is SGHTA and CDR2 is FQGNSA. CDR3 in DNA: TGTGCCAGCAGCCAAACCGGGGCAGCCGGGGAGCTGTTTTTT. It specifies CASSQTGAAGELFF.

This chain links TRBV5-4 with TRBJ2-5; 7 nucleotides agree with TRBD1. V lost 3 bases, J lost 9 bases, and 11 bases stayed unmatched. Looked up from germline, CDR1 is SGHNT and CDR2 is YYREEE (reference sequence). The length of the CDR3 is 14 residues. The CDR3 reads CASSSRGTDFAQYF. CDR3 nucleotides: TGTGCCAGCAGCTCGAGAGGGACAGACTTTGCCCAGTACTTC.

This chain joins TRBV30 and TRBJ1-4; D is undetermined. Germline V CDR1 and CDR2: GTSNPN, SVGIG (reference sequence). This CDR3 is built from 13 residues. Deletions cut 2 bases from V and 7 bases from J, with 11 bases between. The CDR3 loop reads CAWSNGHGEKLFF. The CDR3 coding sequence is TGTGCCTGGAGTAACGGTCATGGTGAAAAACTGTTTTTT.